These 6 T cell receptor beta chains share one sample of origin, sequenced in a study of cytomegalovirus exposure and HLA in healthy donors. The PCR had 60 Vbeta and 13 Jbeta primers. Repertoires were generated with immunoSEQ multiplex PCR, while TCRdb's copy carries only in-frame clones and drops some. The repertoire table contains 200,000 to 250,000 clones. What was sequenced was PBMCs. The receptors derive from a young woman in good health and CMV-seropositive.

V and J are TRBV7-2 and TRBJ2-7; D perhaps matches TRBD2 (6 bases). The V gene's germline CDR1 is SGHTA and CDR2 FQGNSA. CDR3 length equals 14 residues. With 5 bases removed from V and 9 bases from J, the gap between germline ends came to 20 bases. CDR3 in amino acids: CASSQRGGGSVQYF. In DNA form, the CDR3 reads TGTGCCAGCAGCCAACGGGGAGGAGGGTCGGTGCAGTACTTC.

The V gene is TRBV19, the J gene TRBJ1-1, with 8 bases matching TRBD1. Germline lookup yields CDR1 LNHDA and CDR2 SQIVND (reference sequence). The CDR3 consists of 13 residues. V lost 5 bases to trimming and J lost 7 bases; unmatched junction nucleotides: 6. CDR3 DNA sequence: TGTGCCAGTAGTCCCCGGACAGGGATTGAAGCTTTCTTT. It translates to CASSPRTGIEAFF.

Regarding this clone: The junction departs from the called germline gene at one end, perhaps through a read error. The sample has other DNA sequences that encode this CDR3 too. The V call is TRBV6-1, the J call TRBJ2-7; 9 bases line up with TRBD1. This CDR3 has 13 amino acids. Germline assignment: CDR1 MNHNS and CDR2 SASEGT. DNA of the CDR3: TGCGCCAGCAGGGGGACAGGGCTCTACGAGCAGTACTTC. Its translation is CASRGTGLYEQYF.

The chain joins TRBV9 to TRBJ2-7; D is unclear. V lost 0 bases to trimming and J lost 0 bases, with 7 bases between them. Per the germline V gene, CDR1 is SGDLS and CDR2 is YYNGEE. The length of the CDR3 is 14 residues. The CDR3: CASSVGYSSYEQYF. CDR3 nucleotide sequence: TGTGCCAGCAGCGTAGGGTATAGCTCCTACGAGCAGTACTTC.

The rearrangement uses TRBV5-1 and TRBJ2-7; 8 bases line up with TRBD1. V shed 7 bases, J shed 0 bases, and the junction held 6 bases outside the gene matches. Germline lookup yields CDR1 SGHRS and CDR2 YFSETQ. The CDR3 contains 14 residues. Written as DNA, the CDR3 is TGCGCCAGCGGCTCCGGGACAGGCTCCTACGAGCAGTACTTC. It codes for CASGSGTGSYEQYF.

V is TRBV5-5 and J is TRBJ2-3; D gene uncertain. The CDR3 is 13 residues long. V lost 4 bases, J lost 1 base, and 7 bases lay in between. Germline CDR1 is SGHKS and CDR2 is YYEKEE (reference sequence). The CDR3 loop reads CASSIPGTDTQYF. The CDR3, as DNA: TGTGCCAGCAGCATTCCGGGCACAGATACGCAGTATTTT.